These 16 T cell receptor beta chains share one sample of origin, sequenced in a study of T-cell reconstitution after alpha-beta-depleted transplantation in children. The TCRbeta library was prepared with unique molecular identifiers. MiXCR, applied by TCRdb to the PCR reads, yields one record per CDR3 protein. The data contain 200,000 or so distinct CDR3 sequences, around 5.9% of them singletons. The starting material was PBMCs, obtained before TCRalphabeta/CD19-depleted stem cell transplant. These receptors were taken from a girl under three years old with combined immunodeficiency, due to receive a stem cell transplant.

The CDR3 is CASRPDRGYNNEQFF. CDR3 coding DNA: TGTGCCAGTAGGCCTGACAGGGGCTACAACAATGAGCAGTTCTTC. The chain links TRBV19 to TRBJ2-1; 8 positions match TRBD1. Germline V lookup: CDR1 LNHDA, CDR2 SQIVND (reference sequence). The CDR3 runs 15 residues. The junction had 9 bases not matched to a gene; V was cut back by 6 bases and J by 5 bases.

Many counts were recorded for this clonotype. The chain employs TRBV21-1 and TRBJ2-7; TRBD1, as called in the table, went unchecked against the DNA. TRBV21-1 is a pseudogene segment. The CDR3 is 16 amino acids. CDR3 sequence reads: CASSKRTGQSSYEQYF. The CDR3 bases are TGTGCCAGCAGCAAACGGACAGGTCAGAGCTCCTACGAGCAGTACTTC.

There are many counts of this clonotype. V and J are TRBV3-1 and TRBJ2-1; no firm D call. CDR3 length: 14 residues. CDR1 LGHDT and CDR2 YNNKEL come from the germline V gene (reference sequence). Trimming removed 4 bases at V and 0 bases at J, with 7 bases between. The CDR3 sequence is CASSPELSYNEQFF. The CDR3 DNA reads as TGTGCCAGCAGCCCCGAGCTCTCCTACAATGAGCAGTTCTTC.

This clonotype showed up many times. This rearrangement joins TRBV10-3 to TRBJ2-7, with D perhaps matching TRBD1 (6 bases). CDR3 size: 16 residues. The V gene lost 0 bases and the J gene lost 6 bases, with 18 bases spanning the gap. Germline V gene data show CDR1 as ENHRY and CDR2 as SYGVKD. The CDR3 spells CAISESSTGPYREQYF. CDR3 coding DNA: TGTGCCATCAGTGAGTCGAGTACAGGGCCGTACCGCGAGCAGTACTTC.

This clonotype was counted many times. The V gene is TRBV4-2, the J gene TRBJ2-2; TRBD1 agrees at 8 bases. The germline CDR1 and CDR2 sequences are LGHNA and YNFKEQ. V lost 3 bases and J lost 4; bases outside the gene matches: 4. This CDR3 comprises 15 residues. The CDR3 reads CASSQRQGRTGELFF. DNA for the CDR3: TGTGCCAGCAGCCAGAGACAGGGGCGCACCGGGGAGCTGTTTTTT.

This clonotype was observed at least ten times. The V and J genes are TRBV29-1 and TRBJ2-1, with 8 bases that match TRBD2. With 5 bases clipped from V and 0 bases from J, the junction kept 0 bases outside the gene matches. Germline V gene sequence: CDR1 SQVTM, CDR2 ANQGSEA. This CDR3 has 13 residues. CDR3 sequence reads: CSVLAGSYNEQFF. DNA for the CDR3: TGCAGCGTTCTAGCGGGCTCCTACAATGAGCAGTTCTTC.

This clonotype occurred many times. This chain connects TRBV28 to TRBJ2-7; D possibly corresponds to TRBD1 (5 bases). CDR3 size: 15 residues. Deletions cut 7 bases from V and 2 bases from J, with 18 bases between. Germline V gene data show CDR1 as MDHEN and CDR2 as SYDVKM. In DNA form, the CDR3 reads TGTGCCAGCATCGAAGCGAGACAGAACCCCTACGAGCAGTACTTC. This encodes CASIEARQNPYEQYF.

This clonotype showed up many times. The chain uses TRBV5-5 and TRBJ2-3, with 7 bases that match TRBD1. The CDR3 covers 14 residues. Germline V gives CDR1 SGHKS, CDR2 YYEKEE (reference sequence). V dropped 4 bases and J dropped 3; count of bases not matched to a gene: 5. The CDR3 bases are TGTGCCAGCAGCCACGACAGGGATACAGATACGCAGTATTTT. Its translation is CASSHDRDTDTQYF.

This clonotype appeared many times. V usage is TRBV5-5 and J usage is TRBJ2-7; 11 bases fit TRBD2. Germline V CDR1 and CDR2: SGHKS, YYEKEE (reference sequence). This CDR3 is built from 14 residues. V shed 4 bases and J 4 bases; nucleotides not matched to a gene: 4. CDR3 DNA sequence: TGTGCCAGCAGCACGGGACTAGCGGTGTACGAGCAGTACTTC. It specifies CASSTGLAVYEQYF.

This clonotype was picked up many times. The chain has TRBV29-1 and TRBJ2-7; 7 bases line up with TRBD2. CDR3 length: 14 amino acids. Germline CDR1 SQVTM, CDR2 ANQGSEA. The junction had 7 bases not matched to a gene; V was cut back by 5 bases and J by 0 bases. This CDR3 reads CSVSGREASYEQYF. The DNA for the CDR3 is TGCAGCGTTTCAGGGAGGGAGGCCTCCTACGAGCAGTACTTC.

This clonotype was seen ten or more times. The rearrangement joins TRBV12-3 or TRBV12-4 to TRBJ2-2; a possible D gene is TRBD2 (6 bases). The CDR3 spans 14 residues. The germline V and J ends were trimmed by 4 bases and 8 bases, with 14 bases remaining between them. The CDR3 nucleotides read TGTGCCAGCAGTTCGGGACTGTTCCCGGGGGAGCTGTTTTTT. This encodes CASSSGLFPGELFF.

This clonotype was seen ten or more times. The chain joins TRBV29-1 to TRBJ2-7, with 11 bases identical to TRBD2. The CDR3 has 14 amino acids. V lost 3 bases, J lost 4 bases, and 5 bases stayed unmatched. Germline values: CDR1 SQVTM, CDR2 ANQGSEA. This CDR3 reads CSVEASGGTYEQYF. In DNA, the CDR3 is TGCAGCGTTGAGGCTAGCGGGGGGACGTACGAGCAGTACTTC.

This clonotype occurred many times. The chain links TRBV7-6 to TRBJ2-7; D perhaps matches TRBD1 (5 bases). This CDR3 is built from 16 residues. Germline assignment: CDR1 SGHVS and CDR2 FNYEAQ. Trimming cost V 1 base and J 3 bases, with 16 bases left between them. CDR3 bases: TGTGCCAGCAGCTTAGAAGGCGGACATTATTTCTACGAGCAGTACTTC. It yields the protein CASSLEGGHYFYEQYF.

This clonotype was recorded at least ten times. The chain couples TRBV27 to TRBJ2-2, with a possible D match to TRBD2 (6 bases). Deletions cut 2 bases from V and 4 bases from J, with 11 bases between. Germline V gives CDR1 MNHEY, CDR2 SMNVEV (reference sequence). The CDR3 has 15 amino acids. CDR3: CASSLVGGSTGELFF. In nucleotides, the CDR3 is TGTGCCAGCAGTTTAGTCGGGGGAAGCACCGGGGAGCTGTTTTTT.

This clonotype showed up many times. The J gene is TRBJ2-3, the V gene TRBV29-1, with 7 bases that match TRBD1. Germline V gene sequence: CDR1 SQVTM, CDR2 ANQGSEA. V was pared by 0 bases and J by 6 bases, with 9 bases of the junction left unmatched. This CDR3 comprises 15 residues. The DNA of the CDR3 is TGCAGCGTTGAAGATCCACAGGGGACATGGGATACGCAGTATTTT. Amino acid sequence: CSVEDPQGTWDTQYF.

This chain connects TRBV5-5 to TRBJ2-1; TRBD2 agrees at 9 bases. Germline CDR1 and CDR2: SGHKS and YYEKEE (reference sequence). The CDR3 spans 15 residues. The ends lost 4 bases at V and 9 bases at J; junction bases unmatched: 11. The CDR3 is CASSDMGLASVEQFF. CDR3 DNA sequence: TGTGCCAGCAGCGATATGGGACTAGCCTCGGTTGAGCAGTTCTTC.